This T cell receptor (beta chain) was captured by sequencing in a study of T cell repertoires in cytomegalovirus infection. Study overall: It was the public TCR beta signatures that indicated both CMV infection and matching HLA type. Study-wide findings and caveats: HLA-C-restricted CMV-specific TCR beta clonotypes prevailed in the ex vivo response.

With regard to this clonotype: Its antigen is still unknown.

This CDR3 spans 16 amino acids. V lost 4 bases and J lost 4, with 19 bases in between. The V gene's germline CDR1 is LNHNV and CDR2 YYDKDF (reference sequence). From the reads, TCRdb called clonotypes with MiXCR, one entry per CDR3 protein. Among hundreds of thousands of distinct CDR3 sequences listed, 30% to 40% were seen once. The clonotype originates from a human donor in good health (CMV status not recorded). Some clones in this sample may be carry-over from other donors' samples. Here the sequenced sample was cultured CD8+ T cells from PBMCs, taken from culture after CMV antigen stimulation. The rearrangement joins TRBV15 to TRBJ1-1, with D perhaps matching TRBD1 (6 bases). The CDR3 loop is CATSMARMGAGTEAFF. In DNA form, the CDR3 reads TGTGCCACCAGCATGGCTCGTATGGGGGCGGGCACTGAAGCTTTCTTT.